This entry describes one TCR beta chain. The germline V gene has CDR1 MNHEY and CDR2 SMNVEV (reference sequence). CDR3 length: 13 residues. Trimming left V 2 bases short and J 4 bases short, with 8 bases between. The data are from a study of blood T cell repertoires in COVID-19. At the level of the study: T cells, B-cell-depleted T cells, or PBMCs provided the cDNA or gDNA that served as material.

Clones were read by immunoSEQ multiplex PCR, and TCRdb kept only the in-frame ones, dropping some. The sample holds about 270,000 clones, over 85% seen once. The source of this sequence is a woman between 55 and 75 years old who had recovered from COVID-19. The chain recombines TRBV27 with TRBJ2-5; TRBD1 is a possible D gene (6 bases). The material sequenced was PBMCs or T cells enriched from blood (not recorded which). The CDR3 region is CASSLGGRETQYF. In nucleotides, the CDR3 is TGTGCCAGCAGTTTAGGGGGCCGAGAGACCCAGTACTTC.